This is a list of T cell receptor beta chains from one sample in a study of patients and donors after allogeneic stem cell transplantation. TCRdb reprocessed the RT-PCR reads via MiXCR and lists one record per CDR3 protein. The repertoire includes approximately 170,000 distinct CDR3 sequences, about 30% of them detected once, and roughly 3% sits in the top ten. Sequencing input: blood, either unsorted or a sorted T cell fraction (not recorded which). These receptors all come from a human donor who was either an allogeneic HSCT recipient or a stem cell or donor lymphocyte infusion donor (not recorded which). It is not recorded whose cells these are; they may come from a transplant donor. Both conserved end residues are part of each CDR3. D genes are given only for firm matches. Expanded clones get a size class; other rows say once, few or many, or leave the size out.

V gene: TRBV5-1; D gene: .; J gene: TRBJ1-5; clone size: .; CDR3 DNA: TGCGCCAGCAGCTTGGCAGGCGTTAGCAATCAGCCCCAGCATTTT; CDR3 protein: CASSLAGVSNQPQHF
V gene: TRBV28; D gene: .; J gene: TRBJ1-5; clone size: .; CDR3 DNA: TGTGCCAGTAGCTCCGTTAGGGGCAGCAATCAGCCCCAGCATTTT; CDR3 protein: CASSSVRGSNQPQHF
V gene: TRBV6-5; D gene: TRBD2; J gene: TRBJ2-1; clone size: .; CDR3 DNA: TGTGCCAGCAGTGGACTAGCGGGGATGGCCTACAATGAGCAGTTCTTC; CDR3 protein: CASSGLAGMAYNEQFF
V gene: TRBV28; D gene: .; J gene: TRBJ1-5; clone size: .; CDR3 DNA: TGTGCCAGCACATACACGGCCTGGGGCAATCAGCCCCAGCATTTT; CDR3 protein: CASTYTAWGNQPQHF
V gene: TRBV20-1; D gene: TRBD2; J gene: TRBJ2-7; clone size: few; CDR3 DNA: TGCAGTGCTAGGACTAGCGGGAGGCCCCACGAGCAGTACTTC; CDR3 protein: CSARTSGRPHEQYF
V gene: TRBV7-9; D gene: .; J gene: TRBJ2-5; clone size: .; CDR3 DNA: TGTGCCAGCAGCTTGGACATCCTCCAAGAGACCCAGTACTTC; CDR3 protein: CASSLDILQETQYF
V gene: TRBV12-3/TRBV12-4; D gene: TRBD1; J gene: TRBJ2-5; clone size: .; CDR3 DNA: TGTGCCAGCAGCCCCCGGGACAGAGAGGGTGAGACCCAGTACTTC; CDR3 protein: CASSPRDREGETQYF
V gene: TRBV20-1; D gene: TRBD1; J gene: TRBJ1-5; clone size: .; CDR3 DNA: TGCAGTGCTAGTCAGGGGGGTGGGGATCAGCCCCAGCATTTT; CDR3 protein: CSASQGGGDQPQHF
V gene: TRBV12-3/TRBV12-4; D gene: TRBD1; J gene: TRBJ1-5; clone size: .; CDR3 DNA: TGTGCCAGCAGTTCGACAGGGGGTAGCAATCAGCCCCAGCATTTT; CDR3 protein: CASSSTGGSNQPQHF
V gene: TRBV5-1; D gene: .; J gene: TRBJ2-7; clone size: once; CDR3 DNA: TGCGCCAGCAGCTTGTCGGGGGACGGCTACGAGCAGTACTTC; CDR3 protein: CASSLSGDGYEQYF
V gene: TRBV14; D gene: .; J gene: TRBJ1-1; clone size: .; CDR3 DNA: TGTGCCAGCAGCCAGTTTGGGAGGGGGAACACTGAAGCTTTCTTT; CDR3 protein: CASSQFGRGNTEAFF
V gene: TRBV7-2; D gene: .; J gene: TRBJ1-2; clone size: .; CDR3 DNA: TGTGCCAGCAGCTTAGCACAGACTAACTATGGCTACACCTTC; CDR3 protein: CASSLAQTNYGYTF
V gene: TRBV6-6; D gene: TRBD2; J gene: TRBJ2-1; clone size: .; CDR3 DNA: TGTGCCAGCAGTTACGGTCTAGCGGGAGCAAGAGAGCAGTTCTTC; CDR3 protein: CASSYGLAGAREQFF
V gene: TRBV6-6; D gene: TRBD2; J gene: TRBJ2-1; clone size: few; CDR3 DNA: TGTGCCAGCAGTCCCGGGACTAGCGGGAGTGAGGATGAGCAGTTCTTC; CDR3 protein: CASSPGTSGSEDEQFF
V gene: TRBV9; D gene: TRBD2; J gene: TRBJ2-7; clone size: .; CDR3 DNA: TGTGCCAGCGGGGCCACTAGCGGGAAGCCCGAGCAGTACTTC; CDR3 protein: CASGATSGKPEQYF
V gene: TRBV2; D gene: .; J gene: TRBJ2-7; clone size: .; CDR3 DNA: TGTGCCAGCAGTGTCCCCTCTACAGGAGTTTACGAGCAGTACTTC; CDR3 protein: CASSVPSTGVYEQYF
V gene: TRBV7-2; D gene: .; J gene: TRBJ1-3; clone size: .; CDR3 DNA: TGTGCCAGCAGCTTATGGGCGGCCAACTCTGGAAACACCATATATTTT; CDR3 protein: CASSLWAANSGNTIYF
V gene: TRBV6-2/TRBV6-3; D gene: .; J gene: TRBJ2-7; clone size: .; CDR3 DNA: TGTGCCAGCAGCTACGGCAGCGAGCAGTACTTC; CDR3 protein: CASSYGSEQYF
V gene: TRBV4-3; D gene: .; J gene: TRBJ2-4; clone size: few; CDR3 DNA: TGCGCCAGCAGCCCTAGCCGGGCCTTAGCCAAAAACATTCAGTACTTC; CDR3 protein: CASSPSRALAKNIQYF
V gene: TRBV29-1; D gene: .; J gene: TRBJ2-4; clone size: few; CDR3 DNA: TGCAGCGTTGCGGAACCTAATTTAGCCAAAAACATTCAGTACTTC; CDR3 protein: CSVAEPNLAKNIQYF
V gene: TRBV6-6; D gene: .; J gene: TRBJ1-2; clone size: .; CDR3 DNA: TGTGTCGCCTTGGACTTCGGAGAAGGCTACACCTTC; CDR3 protein: CVALDFGEGYTF
V gene: TRBV5-1; D gene: .; J gene: TRBJ1-1; clone size: few; CDR3 DNA: TGCGCCAGCAGAGACCTCCGGGACCGGGTAGCTTTCTTT; CDR3 protein: CASRDLRDRVAFF
V gene: TRBV12-3/TRBV12-4; D gene: .; J gene: TRBJ1-1; clone size: .; CDR3 DNA: TGTGCCAGCAGTCGCGGACAGTACACTGAAGCTTTCTTT; CDR3 protein: CASSRGQYTEAFF
V gene: TRBV6-2/TRBV6-3; D gene: TRBD1; J gene: TRBJ2-4; clone size: .; CDR3 DNA: TGTGCCAGCAGTTTCAAGGACAGGACTGGAGACATTCAGTACTTC; CDR3 protein: CASSFKDRTGDIQYF
V gene: TRBV29-1; D gene: TRBD2; J gene: TRBJ2-7; clone size: few; CDR3 DNA: TGCAGCGTTGTAGCGGGATGGGGCCACGAGCAGTACTTC; CDR3 protein: CSVVAGWGHEQYF
V gene: TRBV20-1; D gene: TRBD2; J gene: TRBJ2-7; clone size: once; CDR3 DNA: TGCAGTGCTAGCATGGTGATGAGCGGGAGGTCCTACGAGCAGTACTTC; CDR3 protein: CSASMVMSGRSYEQYF
V gene: TRBV28; D gene: .; J gene: TRBJ1-2; clone size: few; CDR3 DNA: TGTGCCAGCAGCCCCGCAAGCTATGGCTACACCTTC; CDR3 protein: CASSPASYGYTF
V gene: TRBV5-1; D gene: TRBD1; J gene: TRBJ2-2; clone size: few; CDR3 DNA: TGCGCCAGCAGCTTGGTCGGGACAGCGAACACCGGGGAGCTGTTTTTT; CDR3 protein: CASSLVGTANTGELFF
V gene: TRBV12-3/TRBV12-4; D gene: .; J gene: TRBJ1-2; clone size: many; CDR3 DNA: TGTGCCAGCAGTCGACAGTATGGCTACACCTTC; CDR3 protein: CASSRQYGYTF
V gene: TRBV5-6; D gene: .; J gene: TRBJ1-2; clone size: few; CDR3 DNA: TGTGCCAGCAGCTTATGGACAGTCTACACCTTC; CDR3 protein: CASSLWTVYTF
V gene: TRBV29-1; D gene: .; J gene: TRBJ2-7; clone size: .; CDR3 DNA: TGCAGCGTTGTGGCGGTCTCCTACGAGCAGTACTTC; CDR3 protein: CSVVAVSYEQYF
V gene: TRBV12-3/TRBV12-4; D gene: TRBD1; J gene: TRBJ1-1; clone size: .; CDR3 DNA: TGTGCCAGCAGTCCCTCGAGAGGGACAGGGGTGCCTGAAGCTTTCTTT; CDR3 protein: CASSPSRGTGVPEAFF
V gene: TRBV30; D gene: TRBD1; J gene: TRBJ1-4; clone size: few; CDR3 DNA: TGTGCCTTCCGGGACAGGGTTAGAGGGGAAAAACTGTTTTTT; CDR3 protein: CAFRDRVRGEKLFF